Shown below are 23 T cell receptor beta chains from a single sample sequenced in a study of radiotherapy plus CTLA-4 blockade in lung cancer. The method was immunoSEQ multiplex PCR; TCRdb's version includes in-frame clones alone and lacks a portion of them. The sample contains roughly 90,000 clones, about three quarters of which appear only once. Here the sequenced sample was peripheral blood, taken from a patient treated with radiotherapy plus ipilimumab. The receptor set was obtained from a human donor with non-small cell lung cancer that progressed on radiotherapy plus ipilimumab.

The chain has TRBV7-2 and TRBJ2-4, with a possible D match to TRBD1 (5 bases). Trimming took off 5 bases at V and 1 base at J, with 9 bases between the two ends. Looked up from germline, CDR1 is SGHTA and CDR2 is FQGNSA. The CDR3 spans 14 residues. The CDR3 sequence: CASSAGSAKNIQYF. The CDR3 DNA is TGTGCCAGCAGCGCAGGGTCTGCCAAAAACATTCAGTACTTC.

This clone appeared once. V is TRBV5-5 and J is TRBJ2-1; 12 nucleotides line up with TRBD1. Germline V CDR1 and CDR2: SGHKS, YYEKEE (reference sequence). The CDR3 is 17 residues long. V shed 0 bases, J shed 4 bases, and the junction held 5 bases outside the gene matches. The CDR3 bases are TGTGCCAGCAGCTTGGCGGCGGGACAGGGGGCGTACAATGAGCAGTTCTTC. It encodes CASSLAAGQGAYNEQFF.

This rearrangement joins TRBV11-1 to TRBJ2-5; D unresolved. The CDR3 contains 13 residues. Trimming stripped 5 bases from V and 4 bases from J, with 11 bases between. Germline CDR1 and CDR2: SGHAT and FQDESV (reference sequence). In DNA, the CDR3 is TGTGCCAGCAGCCCCAGACGGCGAGAGACCCAGTACTTC. It encodes CASSPRRRETQYF.

This clone was seen just once. The chain recombines TRBV11-3 with TRBJ2-3; D is uncertain. Germline V gene data show CDR1 as SGHNT and CDR2 as YENEEA. The CDR3 has 16 residues. With 1 base removed from V and 3 bases from J, the gap between germline ends came to 14 bases. The CDR3 bases are TGTGCCAGCAGCTTAGGAAGATCAAAGAGGACAGATACGCAGTATTTT. Amino acid sequence: CASSLGRSKRTDTQYF.

There are a few counts of this clone. The chain joins TRBV9 to TRBJ2-5; maybe TRBD1 (5 bases). CDR1 is SGDLS, CDR2 YYNGEE, per germline. Trimming pared 0 bases from V and 0 bases from J, leaving 9 bases between. The CDR3 totals 15 residues. The DNA for the CDR3 is TGTGCCAGCAGCGTAGGGACAACATACCAAGAGACCCAGTACTTC. It specifies CASSVGTTYQETQYF.

This clone was seen a single time. V usage is TRBV27 and J usage is TRBJ2-7; perhaps TRBD1 as D (5 bases). V was cut by 7 bases and J by 2 bases, with 12 bases left in between. CDR1 MNHEY and CDR2 SMNVEV come from the germline V gene (reference sequence). CDR3 length: 13 residues. The DNA for the CDR3 is TGTGCCAGCAAGACAGATGCTACCTACGAGCAGTACTTC. Translated: CASKTDATYEQYF.

CDR3 sequence reads: CASSVEGVAPGGYEQYF. CDR3 nucleotides: TGTGCCAGCAGCGTAGAGGGTGTCGCACCTGGAGGATACGAGCAGTACTTC. J is TRBJ2-7 and V is TRBV9, with a weak D call TRBD2 (5 bases). Trimming removed 0 bases from V and 4 bases from J, with 20 bases in between. The length of the CDR3 is 17 residues. From germline, CDR1 is SGDLS and CDR2 YYNGEE.

The chain uses TRBV10-3 and TRBJ2-2; TRBD2 matches 8 bases. The CDR3 extends over 15 amino acids. V was pared by 2 bases and J by 5 bases, with 4 bases of the junction left unmatched. CDR1 is ENHRY, CDR2 SYGVKD, per germline. Written as DNA, the CDR3 is TGTGCCATCAGTGAGCGGGGCGGGGGGACCGGGGAGCTGTTTTTT. It specifies CAISERGGGTGELFF.

CDR3 region: CASRLDPTNEKLFF. The CDR3 bases are TGTGCCAGCAGGCTAGATCCAACTAATGAAAAACTGTTTTTT. This rearrangement joins TRBV27 to TRBJ1-4; D remains unclear. V was clipped by 6 bases and J by 0 bases, with 8 bases between them. Looked up from germline, CDR1 is MNHEY and CDR2 is SMNVEV (reference sequence). The CDR3 runs to 14 residues.

This clone was seen a handful of times. The chain recombines TRBV2 with TRBJ1-4, with unresolved D. The CDR3 consists of 14 residues. V lost 5 bases, J lost 8 bases, and 15 bases lay in between. The germline gives CDR1 SNHLY, CDR2 FYNNEI. CDR3 loop: CASSRFPVGEKLFF. CDR3 bases: TGTGCCAGCAGTAGATTCCCCGTCGGAGAAAAACTGTTTTTT.

In DNA, the CDR3 is TGTGCCAGCAGTCCCCCGGGACAAAGATACGGGGAGCTGTTTTTT. Translating gives CASSPPGQRYGELFF. The chain joins TRBV28 to TRBJ2-2, with D possibly being TRBD1 (6 bases). The V end lost 5 bases, the J end lost 7 bases, and 17 bases lay between the germline ends. The CDR3 extends over 15 amino acids. Germline V gene sequence: CDR1 MDHEN, CDR2 SYDVKM.

This chain joins TRBV7-9 and TRBJ2-7; 7 nucleotides match TRBD1. CDR3 length equals 14 residues. CDR1 and CDR2 from the germline V gene are SEHNR and FQNEAQ (reference sequence). V lost 6 bases and J lost 4; bases outside the gene matches: 9. CDR3 region: CASRPRDSLYEQYF. In DNA form, the CDR3 reads TGTGCCAGCAGACCCCGGGACAGCTTATACGAGCAGTACTTC.

This clone was counted a few times. The CDR3 protein is CASSLQGSGNTIYF. The CDR3 DNA is TGTGCCAGCAGTCTCCAGGGGTCTGGAAACACCATATATTTT. This chain uses TRBV28 with TRBJ1-3; tentative D call: TRBD1 (6 bases). V lost 5 bases and J lost 1, with 9 bases in between. The CDR3 has 14 amino acids. Germline CDR1 and CDR2: MDHEN and SYDVKM.

This clone was counted many times. The chain joins TRBV28 to TRBJ2-1, with D perhaps matching TRBD1 or TRBD2 (6 bases each). The length of the CDR3 is 14 residues. V shed 3 bases and J shed 7 bases, with 13 bases lying between them. CDR1 is MDHEN, CDR2 SYDVKM, per germline. This chain's CDR3 is CASSFPGGPNEQFF. The CDR3 DNA follows: TGTGCCAGCAGTTTCCCTGGGGGGCCGAATGAGCAGTTCTTC.

The rearrangement links TRBV19 to TRBJ1-5, with D possibly TRBD1 on 6 matching bases. The CDR3 has 18 residues. V lost 5 bases to trimming and J lost 0 bases, with 20 bases between them. Germline loops: CDR1 LNHDA, CDR2 SQIVND (reference sequence). Written as DNA, the CDR3 is TGTGCCAGTAGTGAGGGACACCGGGGGCTTTATAGCAATCAGCCCCAGCATTTT. It specifies CASSEGHRGLYSNQPQHF.

The rearrangement links TRBV4-3 to TRBJ1-1; D not resolved. Germline loops: CDR1 LGHNA, CDR2 YSLEER. The CDR3 loop spans 13 amino acids. Trimming removed 4 bases from V and 3 bases from J, with 9 bases in between. The DNA for the CDR3 is TGCGCCAGCAGCCTCCAGAGGTACACTGAAGCTTTCTTT. Residues: CASSLQRYTEAFF.

CDR3 protein: CASSSGGTGGNTIYF. CDR3 bases: TGTGCCAGCAGCTCAGGGGGCACCGGGGGAAACACCATATATTTT. The chain is built from TRBV7-8 and TRBJ1-3, with 8 bases that match TRBD1. The CDR3 spans 15 residues. V lost 4 bases to trimming and J lost 4 bases; unmatched junction nucleotides: 6. In germline, CDR1 is SGHVS, CDR2 FQNEAQ.

The V call is TRBV27, the J call TRBJ2-5; D gene uncertain. V dropped 6 bases and J dropped 1 base, with 15 bases sitting between them. Germline V lookup: CDR1 MNHEY, CDR2 SMNVEV (reference sequence). This CDR3 is built from 15 residues. CDR3 in amino acids: CASSPDYNSQETQYF. The DNA for the CDR3 is TGTGCCAGCAGCCCAGATTATAACAGCCAAGAGACCCAGTACTTC.

The chain employs TRBV28 and TRBJ2-7; 7 bases are shared with TRBD1. Germline V gene lookup returns CDR1 MDHEN and CDR2 SYDVKM. This CDR3 contains 14 residues. V shed 6 bases, J shed 5 bases, and the junction held 10 bases outside the gene matches. The CDR3 bases are TGTGCCAGCAGCCCCGGGACAGTTGCCCACGAGCAGTACTTC. This translates into CASSPGTVAHEQYF.

The V call is TRBV2, the J call TRBJ1-3; D remains unclear. Germline loops: CDR1 SNHLY, CDR2 FYNNEI. V dropped 3 bases and J dropped 0 bases, with 6 bases sitting between them. This CDR3 is built from 14 residues. The DNA for the CDR3 is TGTGCCAGCAGTGACGGTTTCTCTGGAAACACCATATATTTT. Translation gives CASSDGFSGNTIYF.

This chain uses TRBV4-1 with TRBJ2-7, with 8 bases matching TRBD1. Germline V gives CDR1 MGHRA, CDR2 YSYEKL. The CDR3 has 15 residues. The V and J ends lost 1 base and 4 bases, in that order; junction bases with no gene match: 6. CDR3 in DNA: TGCGCCAGCAGCCAAGGGGACAGGCCCGTTTACGAGCAGTACTTC. Residues: CASSQGDRPVYEQYF.

The rearrangement links TRBV6-5 to TRBJ2-7, with D tentatively TRBD2 (6 bases). Looked up from germline, CDR1 is MNHEY and CDR2 is SVGAGI. This CDR3 is 13 amino acids long. V lost 6 bases, J lost 0 bases, and 9 bases lay in between. The CDR3 DNA follows: TGTGCCAGCAGGGCCGGGAGCTCCTACGAGCAGTACTTC. Protein: CASRAGSSYEQYF.

This clone appeared a few times. The V call is TRBV29-1, the J call TRBJ2-7; D may be TRBD2 (5 bases). V shed 5 bases and J shed 0 bases, with 8 bases lying between them. Germline V gene data show CDR1 as SQVTM and CDR2 as ANQGSEA. The CDR3 totals 12 residues. The CDR3 is CSVSGFSYEQYF. CDR3 nucleotides: TGCAGCGTTAGCGGTTTCTCCTACGAGCAGTACTTC.